These T cell receptor beta chains were read from a single sample in a study of blood T cell repertoires in COVID-19. Assay: immunoSEQ multiplex PCR; the TCRdb copy retains only in-frame clones and omits some. The repertoire holds about 92,000 clones, with 80% as singletons. The sequencing sample was made of peripheral blood. Source of these receptors: a woman between 70 and 85 years old with acute or convalescent COVID-19. The conserved cysteine and the conserved F or W are not part of the CDR3 here. Each record gives: CDR3 protein, J gene, V gene.

ASSVALGVPGELF	TRBJ2-2	TRBV9
ASSYSTVGRNSPLH	TRBJ1-6	TRBV6-6
ASTSADTREYNEQF	TRBJ2-1	TRBV28
ASSPPGRTEAF	TRBJ1-1	TRBV28
ASSLDTNYGYT	TRBJ1-2	TRBV7-2
ASSLIGKTYEQY	TRBJ2-7	TRBV5-4
ASNTILTGQGTTGELF	TRBJ2-2	TRBV28
ASSLTGTGQGYT	TRBJ1-2	TRBV7-2
ASSLGQGVSYEQY	TRBJ2-7	TRBV5-8
AYAWASGANVLT	TRBJ2-6	TRBV30
ASSYGGSPPLGELF	TRBJ2-2	TRBV6-5
ASSLAPADTQY	TRBJ2-3	TRBV7-2
ASSLRDRVNQPQH	TRBJ1-5	TRBV19
ASRSGTGQIGSPLH	TRBJ1-6	TRBV5-1
ASSFYPTDRGVTDTQY	TRBJ2-3	TRBV5-1
ASSARALDTEAF	TRBJ1-1	TRBV5-4
ASSEASGGGYGYT	TRBJ1-2	TRBV6-1
ASSATGTVQPQH	TRBJ1-5	TRBV9
ASSSRLAGNYEQY	TRBJ2-7	TRBV6-2/TRBV6-3
AWRVRVGEQY	TRBJ2-7	TRBV30
ASSLGGQTGYT	TRBJ1-2	TRBV7-9
ASSLAQGLGEQF	TRBJ2-1	TRBV5-1
ASSSPTGRRGLF	TRBJ1-4	TRBV6-5
ASSPLTGTSNTGELF	TRBJ2-2	TRBV18
ASSTQGVGAQPQH	TRBJ1-5	TRBV19
ASSQGGPDTQY	TRBJ2-3	TRBV4-2
ASSFLAGGLDQY	TRBJ2-5	TRBV2
ASSPSTGEDYT	TRBJ1-2	TRBV3-1/TRBV3-2
ASSLGEGPAGYT	TRBJ1-2	TRBV7-8
SAGTGGFGGGYEQY	TRBJ2-7	TRBV29-1
ASSTLAGRMFTGELF	TRBJ2-2	TRBV28
ASSADRANTIY	TRBJ1-3	TRBV7-2
ASSQDEGLGNIQY	TRBJ2-4	TRBV4-2
ASSEGGAVPGELF	TRBJ2-2	TRBV11-3
ASSNLQRQGDTQY	TRBJ2-3	TRBV19
ASSEGAGLQETQY	TRBJ2-5	TRBV27
ASSLAASGSSYNEQF	TRBJ2-1	TRBV5-1
ASSNTGLRTEAF	TRBJ1-1	TRBV6-5